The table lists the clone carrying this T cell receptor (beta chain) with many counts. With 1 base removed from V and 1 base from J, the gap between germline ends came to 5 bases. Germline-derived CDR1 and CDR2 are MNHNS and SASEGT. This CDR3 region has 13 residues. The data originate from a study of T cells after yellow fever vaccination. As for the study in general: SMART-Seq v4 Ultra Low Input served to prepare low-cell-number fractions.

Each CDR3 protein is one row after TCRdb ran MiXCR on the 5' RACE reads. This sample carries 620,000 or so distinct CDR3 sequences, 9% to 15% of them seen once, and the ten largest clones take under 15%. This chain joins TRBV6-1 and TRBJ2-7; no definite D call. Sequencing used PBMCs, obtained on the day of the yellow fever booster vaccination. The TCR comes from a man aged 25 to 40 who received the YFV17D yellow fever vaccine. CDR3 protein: CASSEGGSYEQYF. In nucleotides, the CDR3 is TGTGCCAGCAGTGAAGGAGGTTCCTACGAGCAGTACTTC.